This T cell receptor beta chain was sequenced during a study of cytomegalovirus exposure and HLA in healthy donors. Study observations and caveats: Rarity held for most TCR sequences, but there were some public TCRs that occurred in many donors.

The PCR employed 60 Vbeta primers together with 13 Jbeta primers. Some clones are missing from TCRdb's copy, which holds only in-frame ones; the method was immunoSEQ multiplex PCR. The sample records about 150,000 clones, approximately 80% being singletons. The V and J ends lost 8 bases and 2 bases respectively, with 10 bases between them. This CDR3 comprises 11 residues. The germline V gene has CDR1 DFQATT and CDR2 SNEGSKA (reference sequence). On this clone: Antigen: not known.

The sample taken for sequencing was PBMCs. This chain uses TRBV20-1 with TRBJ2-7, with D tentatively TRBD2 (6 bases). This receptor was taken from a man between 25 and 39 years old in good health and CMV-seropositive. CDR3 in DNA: TGCAGTTGGGACTTCGCCTACGAGCAGTACTTC. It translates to CSWDFAYEQYF.